The rows below give T cell receptor beta chains drawn from one sample of a study of shared clonotypes between healthy human individuals. The assay was immunoSEQ multiplex PCR, and TCRdb's table has in-frame clones only and misses some. Here the sample spans about 2.2 million clones, about 92% being singletons. The material sequenced was naive CD8+ T cells from PBMCs. The receptors shown here come from a man aged 18 to 30 in good health. Some clones in this sample may be carry-over from other donors' samples. CDR3s leave out the opening cysteine and the closing phenylalanine or tryptophan.

>TRBJ2-1|TRBV19
ASSIFPGPYNEQF
>TRBJ1-5|TRBV7-9
ASNDLSNQPQH
>TRBJ2-7|TRBV11-2
ASSFGTSSYEQY
>TRBJ1-1|TRBV5-5
ASSDEGTEAF
>TRBJ2-3|TRBV6-1
ASSVLIGTGLVPDTQY
>TRBJ2-1|TRBV4-1
ASSRVPGHNEQF
>TRBJ1-1|TRBV15
ATSSDRVDRNTEAF
>TRBJ1-1|TRBV6-5
ASSYGGQLIEAF
>TRBJ1-2|TRBV5-6
ASSLAPGGMGGYT
>TRBJ2-7|TRBV9
ASSAEGEQY
>TRBJ1-1|TRBV19
ASSISGAGVTEAF
>TRBJ1-2|TRBV7-9
ASSLGNGGYT
>TRBJ1-1|TRBV28
ASSLLWGRGVNTEAF
>TRBJ1-5|TRBV28
ASSLISSYSNQPQH
>TRBJ2-1|TRBV29-1
SPLTGEAAEQF
>TRBJ1-4|TRBV21-1
SQENGESSF
>TRBJ2-1|TRBV7-3
ASRSGNYNEQF
>TRBJ2-7|TRBV4-1
ASSQVGTAYEQY
>TRBJ2-3|TRBV6-5
ARLAREELTDTQY
>TRBJ1-1|TRBV6-4
ASSSTLQTGWTEAF
>TRBJ1-1|TRBV4-1
ASSQVGLHTEAF
>TRBJ1-6|TRBV11-2
ASSTGQGVNSPLH
>TRBJ2-7|TRBV7-6
ASARGTLGEQY
>TRBJ2-7|TRBV11-2
ASSLGSVRAHSYEQY
>TRBJ2-7|TRBV27
ASSSVPGGKQY
>TRBJ2-7|TRBV5-5
ASSLAQGVFSYEQY
>TRBJ1-2|TRBV28
ASSHGTEVNGYT
>TRBJ2-7|TRBV7-3
ASSAGKGGRNEQY
>TRBJ2-1|TRBV13
ATSSGNGFYNEQF
>TRBJ2-1|TRBV5-1
ASSFTGGFYNEQF
>TRBJ2-1|TRBV11-2
ASVGLAGIEQF
>TRBJ2-7|TRBV11-2
ASSLDGSRRTYEQY
>TRBJ2-1|TRBV7-8
ASSLDGDMDEQF
>TRBJ1-4|TRBV11-3
ASSLVGLTGGADEKLF
>TRBJ2-1|TRBV4-1
ASSQVFPQGMLDHEQF
>TRBJ2-7|TRBV28
ASSLLAELSYEQY
>TRBJ2-1|TRBV6-1
AIEWGSQF
>TRBJ2-7|TRBV5-6
ASSLAGLRTYEQY
>TRBJ1-2|TRBV10-3
AISEWDRGASNYGYT
>TRBJ2-7|TRBV5-4
ASSPGGNSYEQY
>TRBJ2-4|TRBV2
ASSEGLAGGALAKNIQY
>TRBJ2-1|TRBV7-7
ASSLILAGVDEQF
>TRBJ1-2|TRBV9
ASSVAKTNYGYT
>TRBJ2-7|TRBV2
ASRGTGDYEQY
>TRBJ2-3|TRBV19
ASSGRDTDTQY
>TRBJ1-5|TRBV19
ASSIRTAQGQPQH
>TRBJ2-7|TRBV27
ASSLLVTSAFYEQY
>TRBJ1-3|TRBV7-9
ASSIAYQGENTIY
>TRBJ2-5|TRBV5-4
ASSPGLARTQETQY
>TRBJ2-2|TRBV27
ASSFQGGVITGELF